The entry below describes one TCR beta chain. Its antigen is not identified. TCRdb's table, derived via immunoSEQ multiplex PCR, lists solely in-frame clones and lacks some. The repertoire holds more than 2,000,000 clones, with 90% to 95% as singletons. Naive CD45RA+ and memory CD45RA-negative subsets were split from CD4+ cells. This sample is drawn from a study of shared clonotypes between healthy human individuals. Findings and limits, study-wide: The naive CD4 repertoires of several donors were compared, and around 4.9% of clonotypes were shared. Among donors, sharing of clonotypes was expected to be affected by sequencing depth.

The receptor's source is a young man in good health. Sequences were obtained from naive CD4+ T cells sorted from blood. Subset denoted: CD45RA+ positively selected.

The CDR3 is CAISDGAGVGTEAFF. CDR3 bases: TGTGCCATCAGTGACGGGGCAGGGGTCGGAACTGAAGCTTTCTTT. The J gene is TRBJ1-1, the V gene TRBV10-3; tentatively, D is TRBD1 (6 bases). CDR3 size: 15 residues. Trimming took 3 bases from V and 5 from J, leaving 16 bases between them. Germline V gene lookup returns CDR1 ENHRY and CDR2 SYGVKD.